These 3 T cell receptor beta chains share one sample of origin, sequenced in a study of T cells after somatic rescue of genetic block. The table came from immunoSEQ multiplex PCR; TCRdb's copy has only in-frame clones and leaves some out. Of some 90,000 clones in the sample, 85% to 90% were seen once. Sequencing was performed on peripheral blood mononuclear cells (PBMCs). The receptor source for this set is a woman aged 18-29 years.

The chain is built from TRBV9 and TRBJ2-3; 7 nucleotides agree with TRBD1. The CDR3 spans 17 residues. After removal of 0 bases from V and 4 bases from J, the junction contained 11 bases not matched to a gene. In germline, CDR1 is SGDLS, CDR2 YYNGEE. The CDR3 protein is CASSVGFPQGNSDTQYF. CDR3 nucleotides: TGTGCCAGCAGCGTAGGTTTCCCACAGGGGAACTCAGATACGCAGTATTTT. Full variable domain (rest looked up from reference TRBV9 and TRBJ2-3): DSGVTQTPKHLITATGQRVTLRCSPRSGDLSVYWYQQSLDQGLQFLIQYYNGEERAKGNILERFSAQQFPDLHSELNLSSLELGDSALYFCASSVGFPQGNSDTQYFGPGTRLTVL.

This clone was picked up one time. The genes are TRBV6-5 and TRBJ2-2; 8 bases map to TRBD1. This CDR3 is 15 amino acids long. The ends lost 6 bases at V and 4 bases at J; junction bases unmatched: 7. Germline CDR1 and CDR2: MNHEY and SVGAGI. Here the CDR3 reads CASSLLGQATGELFF. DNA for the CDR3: TGTGCCAGCAGCCTACTGGGACAGGCCACCGGGGAGCTGTTTTTT.

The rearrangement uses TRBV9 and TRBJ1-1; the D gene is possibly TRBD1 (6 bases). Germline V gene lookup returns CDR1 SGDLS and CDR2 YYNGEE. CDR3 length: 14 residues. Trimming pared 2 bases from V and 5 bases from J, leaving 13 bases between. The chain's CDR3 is CASSVDRGSTEAFF. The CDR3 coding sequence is TGTGCCAGCAGCGTGGACAGAGGAAGTACTGAAGCTTTCTTT.